Below, 8 T cell receptor beta chains from the same sample are listed, as sequenced in a study of blood T cells in healthy people across ages. For the second PCR, which ran for roughly 7 to 11 cycles, a sample-barcoded 5' primer and a J-beta primer mix were used. TCRdb processed the 5' RACE reads anew with MiXCR; each CDR3 protein has one entry. The sample holds more than 800,000 distinct CDR3 sequences; around 30% are singletons and the top ten take 15% to 20%. Sequenced sample: blood. All receptors come from a woman aged 80 or over in good health.

There are a few counts of this clonotype. The J gene is TRBJ1-1, the V gene TRBV20-1, with a weak D call TRBD1 (5 bases). V dropped 0 bases and J dropped 0 bases, with 8 bases sitting between them. The CDR3 is 14 residues long. Germline V lookup: CDR1 DFQATT, CDR2 SNEGSKA (reference sequence). CDR3 nucleotides: TGCAGTGCTAGAGACGCCAGGGTGAACACTGAAGCTTTCTTT. Translating it yields CSARDARVNTEAFF.

The V call is TRBV20-1, the J call TRBJ2-3; a possible D gene is TRBD2 (5 bases). The germline V gene encodes CDR1 DFQATT and CDR2 SNEGSKA (reference sequence). V gave up 6 bases and J gave up 1 base, with 11 bases separating them. The CDR3 is made up of 13 amino acids. The CDR3 region is CSAIRRGTDTQYF. In nucleotides, the CDR3 is TGCAGTGCCATCCGGCGGGGCACAGATACGCAGTATTTT.

This chain uses TRBV4-1 with TRBJ2-7; the match to TRBD1 covers 8 bases. Trimming at V came to 0 bases and at J to 0 bases, leaving 4 bases not matched to a gene. Germline CDR1 is MGHRA and CDR2 is YSYEKL. This CDR3 comprises 16 residues. CDR3: CASSQETGVISYEQYF. In DNA form, the CDR3 reads TGCGCCAGCAGCCAAGAGACAGGGGTGATCTCCTACGAGCAGTACTTC.

The CDR3 DNA reads as TGCAGTGCTGGCAGGGGCCCCACAGATACGCAGTATTTT. Translation gives CSAGRGPTDTQYF. The rearrangement joins TRBV20-1 to TRBJ2-3; the D gene is possibly TRBD1 (6 bases). This CDR3 is 13 amino acids long. In germline, CDR1 is DFQATT, CDR2 SNEGSKA (reference sequence). V shed 5 bases and J shed 2 bases, with 11 bases lying between them.

This clonotype was detected a few times. The chain is built from TRBV7-2 and TRBJ1-4; D is perhaps TRBD1 (5 bases). Germline CDR1 reads SGHTA; CDR2 reads FQGNSA. V was clipped by 0 bases and J by 8 bases, with 13 bases between them. The CDR3 is 15 amino acids. The CDR3 DNA is TGTGCCAGCAGCTTAGCGAAAGGGGTATTGGAAAAACTGTTTTTT. Its protein product is CASSLAKGVLEKLFF.

The V and J genes are TRBV30 and TRBJ1-2; no reliable D call. The ends were cut back, 2 bases at V and 4 bases at J, with 14 bases in the middle. CDR3 size: 14 residues. CDR1 is GTSNPN and CDR2 is SVGIG in the germline V gene (reference sequence). CDR3: CAWSPKTRSYGYTF. The CDR3 DNA reads TGTGCCTGGAGTCCTAAGACGAGAAGCTATGGCTACACCTTC.

The chain uses TRBV6-1 and TRBJ2-3; 10 nucleotides align to TRBD1. J gave up 6 bases and V 6 bases, and 9 bases lay outside the gene matches. CDR3 length: 15 amino acids. Per germline, CDR1 MNHNS and CDR2 SASEGT. The CDR3 loop is CASSHPVGQGDTQYF. The CDR3, as DNA: TGTGCCAGCAGCCACCCCGTGGGACAGGGGGATACGCAGTATTTT.

This clonotype has a count of ten or more. The rearrangement uses TRBV6-5 and TRBJ1-2; perhaps TRBD1 as D (5 bases). The CDR3 is 15 amino acids. The V and J ends lost 6 bases and 7 bases respectively, with 21 bases between them. The V gene's germline CDR1 is MNHEY and CDR2 SVGAGI. DNA for the CDR3: TGTGCCAGCAGCCAGGACAAGGTTTGGAGACGTGGCTACACCTTC. Amino acids: CASSQDKVWRRGYTF.